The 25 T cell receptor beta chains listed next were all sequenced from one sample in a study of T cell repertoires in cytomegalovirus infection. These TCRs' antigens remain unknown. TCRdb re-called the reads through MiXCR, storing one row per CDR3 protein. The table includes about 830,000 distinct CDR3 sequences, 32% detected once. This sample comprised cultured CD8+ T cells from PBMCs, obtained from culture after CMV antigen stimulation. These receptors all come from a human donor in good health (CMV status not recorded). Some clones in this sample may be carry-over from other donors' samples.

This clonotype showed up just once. The CDR3 DNA reads as TGTGCCAGTAGTATTGGTCGGGGGGGTTTCAATGAGCAGTTCTTC. Encoded protein: CASSIGRGGFNEQFF. The chain uses TRBV19 and TRBJ2-1; TRBD2 matches 8 bases. This CDR3 has 15 amino acids. From germline, CDR1 is LNHDA and CDR2 SQIVND (reference sequence). V gave up 3 bases and J gave up 6 bases; unmatched junction bases: 7. Based on the CDR3 plus reference TRBV19 and TRBJ2-1, the full variable domain is DGGITQSPKYLFRKEGQNVTLSCEQNLNHDAMYWYRQDPGQGLRLIYYSQIVNDFQKGDIAEGYSVSREKKESFPLTVTSAQKNPTAFYLCASSIGRGGFNEQFFGPGTRLTVL.

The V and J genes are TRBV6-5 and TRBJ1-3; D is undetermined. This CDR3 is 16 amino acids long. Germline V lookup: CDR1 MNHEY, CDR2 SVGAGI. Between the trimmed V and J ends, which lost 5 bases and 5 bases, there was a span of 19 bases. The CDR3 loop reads CASSTWTRTSRNTIYF. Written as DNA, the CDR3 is TGTGCCAGCAGTACGTGGACGCGGACCAGCAGAAACACCATATATTTT.

The CDR3 DNA sequence: TGTGCCAGCAGCTCATCGCCTCCGGGACGCGGCGTGTATCAGACGAACACCGGGGAGCTGTTTTTT. As protein: CASSSSPPGRGVYQTNTGELFF. The J gene is TRBJ2-2, the V gene TRBV6-5; tentatively, D is TRBD1 or TRBD2 (5 bases each). In germline, CDR1 is MNHEY, CDR2 SVGAGI. The length of the CDR3 is 22 residues. V was cut by 6 bases and J by 0 bases, with 32 bases left in between.

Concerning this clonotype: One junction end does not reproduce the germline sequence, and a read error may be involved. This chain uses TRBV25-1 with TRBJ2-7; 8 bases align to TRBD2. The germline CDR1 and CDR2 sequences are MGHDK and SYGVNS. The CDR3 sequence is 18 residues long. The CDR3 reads CANSEPSGGGPEPDEQYF. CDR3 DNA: TGTGCCAACAGTGAGCCCTCCGGGGGGGGTCCCGAACCCGACGAGCAGTACTTC.

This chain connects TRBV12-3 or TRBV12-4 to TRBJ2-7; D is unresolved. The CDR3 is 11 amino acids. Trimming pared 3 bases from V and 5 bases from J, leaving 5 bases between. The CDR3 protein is CASSFGHEQYF. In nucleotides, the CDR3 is TGTGCCAGCAGTTTTGGCCACGAGCAGTACTTC.

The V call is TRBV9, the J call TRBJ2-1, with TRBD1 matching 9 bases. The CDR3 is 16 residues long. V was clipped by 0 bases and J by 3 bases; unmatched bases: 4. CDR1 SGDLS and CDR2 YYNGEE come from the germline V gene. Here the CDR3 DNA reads TGTGCCAGCAGCGTAGTAGTGACAGGGGGCTACAATGAGCAGTTCTTC. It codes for CASSVVVTGGYNEQFF.

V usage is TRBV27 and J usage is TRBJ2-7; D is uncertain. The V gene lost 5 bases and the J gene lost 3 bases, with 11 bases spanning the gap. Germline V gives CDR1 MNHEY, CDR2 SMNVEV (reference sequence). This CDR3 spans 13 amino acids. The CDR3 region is CASSMTGFYEQYF. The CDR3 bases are TGTGCCAGCAGTATGACGGGTTTCTACGAGCAGTACTTC.

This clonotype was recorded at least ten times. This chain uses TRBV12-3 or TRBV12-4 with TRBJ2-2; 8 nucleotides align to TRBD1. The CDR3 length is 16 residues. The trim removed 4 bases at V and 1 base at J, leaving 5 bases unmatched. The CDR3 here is CASSWTGKLNTGELFF. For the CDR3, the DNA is TGTGCCAGCAGTTGGACAGGGAAGTTGAACACCGGGGAGCTGTTTTTT.

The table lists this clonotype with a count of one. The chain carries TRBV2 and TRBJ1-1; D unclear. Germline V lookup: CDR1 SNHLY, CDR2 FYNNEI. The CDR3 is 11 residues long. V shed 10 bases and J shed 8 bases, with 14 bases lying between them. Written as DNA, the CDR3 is TGTGCCACTCCCACGAGAGGGGAAGCTTTCTTT. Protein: CATPTRGEAFF.

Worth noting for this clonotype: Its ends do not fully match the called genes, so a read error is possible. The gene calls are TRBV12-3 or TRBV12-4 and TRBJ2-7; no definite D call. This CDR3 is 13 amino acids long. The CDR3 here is CANSFQTNYEQYF. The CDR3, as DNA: TGTGCCAACAGTTTCCAGACCAACTACGAGCAGTACTTC.

The CDR3 is CASSTLIPGTDANYGYTF. CDR3 DNA: TGTGCCAGTAGTACTCTCATTCCGGGGACAGACGCTAACTATGGCTACACCTTC. This chain joins TRBV19 and TRBJ1-2, with TRBD1 matching over 7 bases. With 4 bases clipped from V and 0 bases from J, the junction kept 14 bases outside the gene matches. From germline, CDR1 is LNHDA and CDR2 SQIVND (reference sequence). The CDR3 is made up of 18 amino acids.

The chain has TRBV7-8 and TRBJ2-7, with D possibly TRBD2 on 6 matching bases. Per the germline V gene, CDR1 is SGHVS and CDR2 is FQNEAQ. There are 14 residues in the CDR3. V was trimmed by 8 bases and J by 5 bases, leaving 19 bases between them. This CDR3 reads CASGKAGRSNEQYV. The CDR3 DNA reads TGTGCCAGCGGGAAGGCAGGGAGGTCGAACGAGCAGTACGTC.

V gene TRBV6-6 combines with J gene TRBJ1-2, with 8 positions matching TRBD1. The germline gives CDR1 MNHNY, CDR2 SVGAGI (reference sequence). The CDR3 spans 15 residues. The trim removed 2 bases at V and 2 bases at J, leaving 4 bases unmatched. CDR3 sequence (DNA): TGTGCCAGCAGTTACATACAGGGGGTGAACTATGGCTACACCTTC. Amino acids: CASSYIQGVNYGYTF.

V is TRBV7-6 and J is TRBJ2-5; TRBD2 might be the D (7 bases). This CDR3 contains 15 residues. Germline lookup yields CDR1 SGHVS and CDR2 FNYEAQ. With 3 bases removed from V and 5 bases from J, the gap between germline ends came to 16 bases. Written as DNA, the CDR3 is TGTGCCAGCAGCTTCCGAGTGGGGGGGCCTGAGACCCAGTACTTC. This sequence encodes CASSFRVGGPETQYF.

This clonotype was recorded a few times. CDR3 DNA sequence: TGTGCCAGTAGTATGGTTGGGAGCGGGTACGAGCAGTACTTC. Residues: CASSMVGSGYEQYF. The chain links TRBV19 to TRBJ2-7; D is perhaps TRBD2 (6 bases). V was pared by 3 bases and J by 4 bases, with 13 bases between. Germline V gene data show CDR1 as LNHDA and CDR2 as SQIVND (reference sequence). The CDR3 has 14 residues.

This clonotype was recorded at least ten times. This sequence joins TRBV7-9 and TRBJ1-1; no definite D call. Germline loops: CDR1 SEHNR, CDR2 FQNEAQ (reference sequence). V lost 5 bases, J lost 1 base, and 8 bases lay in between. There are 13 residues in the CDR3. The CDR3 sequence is CASSLNTNTEAFF. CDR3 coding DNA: TGTGCCAGCAGCCTAAATACGAACACTGAAGCTTTCTTT.

DNA of the CDR3: TGTGCCAGTAGTCACAGGCTTCATGAGCAGTTCTTC. It yields the protein CASSHRLHEQFF. The V gene is TRBV19, the J gene TRBJ2-1; a weak D match, TRBD1 (5 bases). The CDR3 totals 12 residues. Germline CDR1 and CDR2: LNHDA and SQIVND (reference sequence). Trimming removed 5 bases from V and 8 bases from J, with 10 bases in between.

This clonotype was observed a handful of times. This CDR3 reads CASSQVLRGEDEQFF. The DNA of the CDR3 is TGCGCCAGCAGCCAAGTACTAAGGGGAGAGGATGAGCAGTTCTTC. The gene calls are TRBV4-1 and TRBJ2-1; D may be TRBD1 or TRBD2 (5 bases each). Germline-derived CDR1 and CDR2 are MGHRA and YSYEKL. The V and J ends lost 1 base and 8 bases respectively, with 15 bases between them. The CDR3 extends over 15 amino acids.

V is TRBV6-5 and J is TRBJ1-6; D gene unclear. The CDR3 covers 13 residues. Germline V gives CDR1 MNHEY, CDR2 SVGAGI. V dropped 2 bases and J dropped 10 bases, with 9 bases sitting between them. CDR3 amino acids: CASSYTFGSPLHF. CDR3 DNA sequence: TGTGCCAGCAGTTACACGTTTGGATCACCCCTCCACTTT.

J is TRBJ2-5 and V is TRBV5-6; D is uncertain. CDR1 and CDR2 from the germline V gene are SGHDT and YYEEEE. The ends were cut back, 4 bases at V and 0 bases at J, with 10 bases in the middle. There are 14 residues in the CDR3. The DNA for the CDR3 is TGTGCCAGCAGCCTAAAGAGGTACCAAGAGACCCAGTACTTC. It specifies CASSLKRYQETQYF.

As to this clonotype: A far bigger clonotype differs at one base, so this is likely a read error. The CDR3 region has the DNA TGTGCCAGCAGCCCGATCACTGAAGCTTTCTTT. Translating it yields CASSPITEAFF. The chain links TRBV7-9 to TRBJ1-1; no clear D. This CDR3 is built from 11 residues. Trimming removed 5 bases from V and 4 bases from J, with 5 bases in between. Looked up from germline, CDR1 is SEHNR and CDR2 is FQNEAQ (reference sequence).

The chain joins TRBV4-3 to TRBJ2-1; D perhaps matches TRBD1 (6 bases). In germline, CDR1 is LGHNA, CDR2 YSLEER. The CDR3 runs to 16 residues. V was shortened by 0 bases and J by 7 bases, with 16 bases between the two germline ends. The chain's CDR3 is CASSQDGRGARNEQFF. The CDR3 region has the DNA TGCGCCAGCAGCCAAGATGGCAGGGGCGCCAGGAATGAGCAGTTCTTC.

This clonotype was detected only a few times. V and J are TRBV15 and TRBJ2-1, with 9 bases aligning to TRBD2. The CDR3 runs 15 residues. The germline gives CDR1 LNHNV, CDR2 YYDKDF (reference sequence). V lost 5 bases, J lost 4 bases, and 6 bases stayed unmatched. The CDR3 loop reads CATSLAGGPYNEQFF. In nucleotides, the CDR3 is TGTGCCACCAGCCTGGCGGGGGGGCCATACAATGAGCAGTTCTTC. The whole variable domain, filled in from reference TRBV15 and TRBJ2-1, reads DAMVIQNPRYQVTQFGKPVTLSCSQTLNHNVMYWYQQKSSQAPKLLFHYYDKDFNNEADTPDNFQSRRPNTSFCFLDIRSPGLGDTAMYLCATSLAGGPYNEQFFGPGTRLTVL.

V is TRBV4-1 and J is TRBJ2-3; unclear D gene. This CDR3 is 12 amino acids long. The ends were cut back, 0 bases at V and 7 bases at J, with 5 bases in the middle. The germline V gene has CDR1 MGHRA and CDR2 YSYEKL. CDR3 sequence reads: CASSQDGNTQYF. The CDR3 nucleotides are TGCGCCAGCAGCCAAGACGGCAATACGCAGTATTTT.

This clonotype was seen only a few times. CDR3 residues: CASSVTDTYEQYF. The CDR3 coding sequence is TGTGCCAGCAGCGTGACGGATACCTACGAGCAGTACTTC. The chain employs TRBV9 and TRBJ2-7, with D unclear. The CDR3 has 13 residues. The germline CDR1 and CDR2 sequences are SGDLS and YYNGEE. Trimming shortened V by 2 bases and J by 2 bases, and 8 bases separated the two germline ends.